Here is one T cell receptor beta chain with its context. Produced via immunoSEQ multiplex PCR; TCRdb's table is partial and in-frame only. The sample lists 99,000 or so clones; 85% to 95% were seen once. These data come from a study of T cell changes during pregnancy in multiple sclerosis. This TCR came from a female donor with multiple sclerosis, enrolled in a pregnancy study. Specimen: peripheral blood, collected after pregnancy.

The CDR3 loop reads CASSLRGASGITGELFF. Here the CDR3 DNA reads TGTGCCAGCAGCCTCCGGGGTGCTAGCGGGATAACCGGGGAGCTGTTTTTT. The chain combines TRBV9 with TRBJ2-2; TRBD2 aligns across 9 bases. The CDR3 extends over 17 amino acids. Germline V lookup: CDR1 SGDLS, CDR2 YYNGEE. Trimming at V came to 4 bases and at J to 5 bases, leaving 12 bases not matched to a gene.